Described below is a single T cell receptor (beta chain) sequence and its context. The study ran its PCR with 60 Vbeta and 13 Jbeta primers. Sequenced by immunoSEQ multiplex PCR; TCRdb stores in-frame clones only, minus some. This table has some 99,000 clones, 76% appearing once. The data stem from a study of cytomegalovirus exposure and HLA in healthy donors. The CDR3 is made up of 16 amino acids. CDR1 and CDR2 from the germline V gene are SGHRS and YFSETQ. V was clipped by 0 bases and J by 0 bases, with 13 bases between them. This receptor was taken from a middle-aged man in good health and CMV-seronegative. V and J are TRBV5-1 and TRBJ2-7; D is undetermined. Sequences were obtained from PBMCs. The CDR3 DNA reads as TGCGCCAGCAGCTTGGGTAATGTTTTTAGCTCCTACGAGCAGTACTTC. Amino acid sequence: CASSLGNVFSSYEQYF.